This TCR beta chain was sequenced for a study of somatic mutations in cytotoxic T cells in rheumatoid arthritis. V was shortened by 2 bases and J by 0 bases, with 19 bases between the two germline ends. The CDR3 contains 19 residues. Germline CDR1 SEHNR, CDR2 FQNEAQ (reference sequence). Generated by immunoSEQ multiplex PCR, the TCRdb table keeps only in-frame clones and is missing some. The table includes 3,500 to 5,000 clones, roughly 87% detected once. Note on this clone: The target antigen is unknown.

Study-level findings and limits: Unidentified antigens were the targets of the expanded CD8+ clones. Clonality of CD8+ T cells, which was compared between rheumatoid arthritis patients and age-matched healthy controls, did not differ significantly.

Isolation of the CD4+ and CD8+ populations was accomplished via positive magnetic bead selection, with purity assessed by flow cytometry. The sample taken for sequencing was CD8+ T cells sorted from blood. This chain links TRBV7-9 with TRBJ1-4; D might be TRBD1 (6 bases). The clonotype was recovered from a woman aged 70 to 79 with rheumatoid arthritis. This CDR3 reads CASSLWGGSGPATNEKLFF. Here the CDR3 DNA reads TGTGCCAGCAGCTTATGGGGGGGCTCAGGTCCTGCAACTAATGAAAAACTGTTTTTT.